The rows below give T cell receptor beta chains drawn from one sample of a study of T cells in Graves' hyperthyroidism and ophthalmopathy. One entry per CDR3 protein, called by TCRdb with MiXCR from the multiplex PCR reads. The sample yields fewer than 750,000 distinct CDR3 sequences, around 46% seen once. Sequencing was carried out using peripheral blood or thyroid tissue (not recorded which). These receptors were collected from a woman between 18 and 29 years old with Graves' hyperthyroidism. Both conserved end residues are part of each CDR3. Fields, in order: D gene, V gene, J gene, CDR3 length, clone size, CDR3 protein, CDR3 DNA. The D gene is left open where the match is weak. Clone size is shown for a subset of rows, as once, few, many or a class of expanded clone.

>.|TRBV6-1|TRBJ1-5|13|many
CASSGHGNQPQHF
TGTGCCAGCAGTGGACATGGCAATCAGCCCCAGCATTTT
>.|TRBV10-1|TRBJ2-7|16|few
CASSESGSKSSYEQYF
TGCGCCAGCAGTGAGAGCGGTAGCAAAAGCTCCTACGAGCAGTACTTC
>.|TRBV2|TRBJ2-7|14|.
CASSRPRSSYEQYF
TGTGCCAGCAGTAGACCGAGGAGCTCCTACGAGCAGTACTTC
>TRBD2|TRBV10-3|TRBJ2-7|14|once
CAITGLAVYNEQYF
TGTGCCATTACCGGACTAGCGGTCTACAATGAGCAGTACTTC
>TRBD2|TRBV13|TRBJ2-5|16|many
CASRRSGTRGVETQYF
TGTGCCAGCAGGAGAAGCGGGACCCGAGGCGTAGAGACCCAGTACTTC
>.|TRBV24-1|TRBJ1-5|16|many
CATSDVGDRPFQPQHF
TGTGCCACCAGTGATGTGGGTGACCGACCATTTCAGCCCCAGCATTTT
>.|TRBV12-3/TRBV12-4|TRBJ2-7|12|many
CASSLIRGEQYF
TGTGCCAGCAGTTTAATTAGAGGCGAGCAGTACTTC
>.|TRBV6-5|TRBJ1-1|15|many
CASSHGTVMNTEAFF
TGTGCCAGCAGTCACGGGACGGTTATGAACACTGAAGCTTTCTTT
>TRBD2|TRBV27|TRBJ2-5|14|.
CAGKTSGRFETQYF
TGTGCCGGAAAGACTAGCGGGAGATTCGAGACCCAGTACTTC
>.|TRBV20-1|TRBJ1-2|12|.
CSARGARAGYTF
TGCAGTGCTAGGGGGGCTCGGGCCGGCTACACCTTC
>TRBD1|TRBV7-2|TRBJ1-6|14|many
CASSGRGLNSPLHF
TGTGCCAGCAGCGGCAGGGGGCTGAATTCACCCCTCCACTTT
>TRBD1|TRBV29-1|TRBJ2-5|14|.
CSARQGGAKETQYF
TGCAGCGCTAGACAGGGGGGGGCGAAAGAGACCCAGTACTTC
>TRBD2|TRBV29-1|TRBJ2-7|15|few
CSVSGGGRAPYEQYF
TGCAGCGTTAGTGGTGGCGGGAGGGCCCCCTACGAGCAGTACTTC
>TRBD2|TRBV20-1|TRBJ2-1|14|.
CSATTGLADNEQFF
TGCAGTGCTACAACGGGACTAGCGGACAATGAGCAGTTCTTT
>.|TRBV7-9|TRBJ2-1|14|.
CASSYTETYNEQFF
TGTGCCAGCAGCTACACGGAGACCTACAATGAGCAGTTCTTC
>TRBD1|TRBV30|TRBJ2-7|12|few
CASTGGVNEQYF
TGTGCCTCCACAGGGGGCGTGAACGAGCAGTACTTC
>.|TRBV20-1|TRBJ2-7|15|many
CSARDTLGRTYEQYF
TGCAGTGCTAGAGATACTCTGGGGCGAACCTACGAGCAGTACTTC
>.|TRBV7-8|TRBJ1-1|13|many
CASSLQVKGEAFF
TGTGCCAGCAGCCTACAGGTTAAGGGTGAAGCTTTCTTT
>.|TRBV2|TRBJ2-4|15|.
CACLDTLGAKNIQYF
TGTGCCTGCCTTGACACTCTTGGGGCCAAAAACATTCAGTACTTC
>.|TRBV24-1|TRBJ1-2|14|.
CATSDAGRVYGYTF
TGCGCCACCAGTGACGCTGGTAGGGTTTATGGCTACACCTTC
>.|TRBV2|TRBJ1-1|15|.
CASSVIAGVNTEAFF
TGTGCCAGCAGTGTGATAGCGGGGGTGAACACTGAAGCTTTCTTT
>TRBD1|TRBV29-1|TRBJ1-4|14|few
CSAGQASYNEKLFF
TGCAGCGCAGGACAGGCCTCCTACAATGAAAAACTGTTTTTT
>TRBD2|TRBV10-2|TRBJ2-3|14|many
CASSERDGTDTQYF
TGCGCCAGCTCCGAGCGGGACGGCACAGATACGCAGTATTTT
>.|TRBV20-1|TRBJ2-7|15|.
CSARDQSGGSYEQYF
TGCAGTGCTAGAGATCAATCCGGTGGCTCCTACGAGCAGTACTTC
>.|TRBV7-6|TRBJ2-7|13|.
CASSRGKGYEQYF
TGTGCCAGCAGCAGGGGTAAAGGCTACGAGCAGTACTTC
>.|TRBV20-1|TRBJ1-1|10|.
CSAREGEAFF
TGCAGTGCTAGAGAGGGCGAAGCTTTCTTT
>.|TRBV20-1|TRBJ2-7|15|few
CSARESAGFSYEQYF
TGCAGTGCTAGAGAATCAGCGGGCTTCTCCTACGAGCAGTACTTC
>TRBD1|TRBV9|TRBJ2-7|19|.
CASSPHGPRTGGLPYEQYF
TGTGCCAGCAGCCCTCACGGACCAAGGACAGGGGGACTTCCCTACGAGCAGTACTTC